This T cell receptor (beta chain) is drawn from a study of metastatic and nonmetastatic thyroid tumors. Study context: Malignant and benign thyroid patients had repertoires compared in peripheral blood and tumor or nodule tissue.

TCRdb ran MiXCR on the PCR reads. The sample contains 15,000 or so clones, about a sixth of which appear only once. All patients reached thyroid surgery having received no treatment beforehand. The table lists this clone with many counts. Germline V gives CDR1 GTSNPN, CDR2 SVGIG (reference sequence). CDR3 length: 12 amino acids. Trimming removed 2 bases from V and 2 bases from J, with 6 bases in between. This receptor was obtained from a female donor with papillary thyroid cancer or a benign thyroid nodule (not recorded which). Some clones in this sample may be carry-over from other donors' samples. This rearrangement joins TRBV30 to TRBJ2-5; D gene ambiguous. Sequenced input: blood. The CDR3 DNA is TGTGCCTGGAGTAGCATACAAGAGACCCAGTACTTC. Its translation: CAWSSIQETQYF.